Following are 14 T cell receptor beta chains from one sample sequenced in a study of blood T cells in healthy people across ages. Then a second PCR, running about 6 to 11 cycles, was carried out with a sample-barcoded 5' primer and a J-beta primer mix. TCRdb re-analysed the 5' RACE reads in MiXCR, keeping a single row per CDR3 protein. This table holds about 290,000 distinct CDR3 sequences, 27% found once. Source material: blood. The receptors shown here come from a woman aged 70-85 years in good health.

This clonotype turned up a few times. The gene calls are TRBV29-1 and TRBJ2-7; D possibly corresponds to TRBD1 (6 bases). CDR1 is SQVTM and CDR2 is ANQGSEA in the germline V gene. The CDR3 covers 14 residues. The V end was cut by 1 base, the J end by 2 bases, with 12 bases between. CDR3 residues: CSVEAQGNPYEQYF. The CDR3 region has the DNA TGCAGCGTTGAAGCACAGGGAAATCCCTACGAGCAGTACTTC.

This clonotype showed up just a few times. CDR3 in amino acids: CASSLWGQGSKNIQYF. CDR3 nucleotide sequence: TGTGCCAGCAGCTTATGGGGACAGGGTAGCAAGAACATTCAGTACTTC. The chain combines TRBV7-2 with TRBJ2-4; 9 positions agree with TRBD1. The ends lost 2 bases at V and 7 bases at J; junction bases unmatched: 9. Germline CDR1 reads SGHTA; CDR2 reads FQGNSA. The CDR3 spans 16 residues.

V is TRBV6-2 or TRBV6-3 and J is TRBJ1-2; 9 positions agree with TRBD1. This CDR3 contains 14 residues. The germline V gene encodes CDR1 MNHEY and CDR2 SVGEGT. Trimming cost V 5 bases and J 3 bases; bases outside gene matches: 4. The chain's CDR3 is CASSGQGMDYGYTF. The DNA for the CDR3 is TGTGCCAGCAGTGGACAGGGGATGGACTATGGCTACACCTTC.

This clonotype has more than one count but fewer than ten. This chain uses TRBV2 with TRBJ2-1; D perhaps matches TRBD2 (5 bases). CDR3 size: 16 residues. Trimming cost V 7 bases and J 1 base, with 17 bases left between them. Germline V lookup: CDR1 SNHLY, CDR2 FYNNEI. The CDR3 region has the DNA TGTGCCAGCATAGGTGGTATAGGGAGATCCTACAATGAGCAGTTCTTC. It yields the protein CASIGGIGRSYNEQFF.

The rearrangement links TRBV7-3 to TRBJ2-3; a weak D match, TRBD1 (5 bases). The CDR3 is 16 amino acids. With 0 bases removed from V and 4 bases from J, the gap between germline ends came to 14 bases. Germline V CDR1 and CDR2: SGHTA, FQGTGA. The CDR3 DNA reads TGTGCCAGCAGCTTAACAGGGGATCCCATGGCAGATACGCAGTATTTT. It encodes CASSLTGDPMADTQYF.

At least ten counts were recorded for this clonotype. The chain carries TRBV7-3 and TRBJ2-1; D remains unclear. The CDR3 length is 15 residues. V was trimmed by 5 bases and J by 2 bases, leaving 13 bases between them. The germline CDR1 and CDR2 sequences are SGHTA and FQGTGA. CDR3 loop: CASSLIAGPYNEQFF. As DNA, the CDR3 is TGTGCCAGCAGCCTAATTGCCGGCCCCTACAATGAGCAGTTCTTC.

In its sample, this clonotype was seen many times. The V call is TRBV5-1, the J call TRBJ1-1; D gene uncertain. Germline lookup yields CDR1 SGHRS and CDR2 YFSETQ. This CDR3 comprises 13 residues. The ends were cut back, 7 bases at V and 0 bases at J, with 10 bases in the middle. The CDR3 reads CASGVRMNTEAFF. CDR3 nucleotide sequence: TGCGCCAGCGGGGTAAGGATGAACACTGAAGCTTTCTTT. Filled out from reference TRBV5-1 and TRBJ1-1, the complete variable domain reads KAGVTQTPRYLIKTRGQQVTLSCSPISGHRSVSWYQQTPGQGLQFLFEYFSETQRNKGNFPGRFSGRQFSNSRSEMNVSTLELGDSALYLCASGVRMNTEAFFGQGTRLTVV.

The chain has TRBV5-6 and TRBJ2-5; 10 bases are shared with TRBD1. The closer fit of TRBJ2-1 to the DNA end suggests the J call may be wrong. Germline-derived CDR1 and CDR2 are SGHDT and YYEEEE. The CDR3 totals 15 residues. The CDR3 protein is CASSFVGQGDNEQFF. The CDR3 DNA is TGTGCCAGCAGCTTCGTTGGACAGGGGGACAATGAGCAGTTCTTC.

This clonotype was seen only a few times. V is TRBV28 and J is TRBJ1-2; 7 bases align to TRBD1. V shed 2 bases, J shed 8 bases, and the junction held 8 bases outside the gene matches. Germline lookup yields CDR1 MDHEN and CDR2 SYDVKM. This CDR3 comprises 14 residues. CDR3 sequence reads: CASSLPGTANGYTF. In DNA, the CDR3 is TGTGCCAGCAGTTTACCAGGGACAGCAAACGGCTACACCTTC.

This clonotype was observed a handful of times. The chain couples TRBV28 to TRBJ1-5; D uncertain. V lost 2 bases to trimming and J lost 7 bases, with 15 bases between them. CDR1 and CDR2 from the germline V gene are MDHEN and SYDVKM. The CDR3 loop spans 15 amino acids. The CDR3 bases are TGTGCCAGCAGTTTAAAGGCGACTTCCAGGCAGCCCCAGCATTTT. As protein: CASSLKATSRQPQHF.

The chain uses TRBV15 and TRBJ2-5; 9 nucleotides line up with TRBD1. After removal of 5 bases from V and 3 bases from J, the junction contained 4 bases not matched to a gene. Looked up from germline, CDR1 is LNHNV and CDR2 is YYDKDF (reference sequence). The CDR3 length is 14 residues. CDR3 region: CATSRRDREETQYF. For the CDR3, the DNA is TGTGCCACCAGCCGTCGGGACAGGGAAGAGACCCAGTACTTC.

This clonotype was observed many times. CDR3 nucleotides: TGCGCCAGCAGCTCGGACAGTGATGGCTACGAGCAGTACTTC. Protein sequence: CASSSDSDGYEQYF. V gene TRBV5-1 combines with J gene TRBJ2-5, with D maybe TRBD1 (6 bases). The DNA end is a closer match to TRBJ2-7, so the J assignment may be wrong. The V gene's germline CDR1 is SGHRS and CDR2 YFSETQ. The CDR3 covers 14 residues.

This clonotype came up a few times. The chain has TRBV24-1 and TRBJ2-1, with 8 bases aligning to TRBD2. J was trimmed by 2 bases and V by 3 bases; bases with no gene match: 8. Germline V gives CDR1 KGHDR, CDR2 SFDVKD. The CDR3 has 17 amino acids. The CDR3 nucleotides are TGTGCCACCAGTGATCCAGCCGGGACTAGACCCTACAATGAGCAGTTCTTC. As protein: CATSDPAGTRPYNEQFF.

The rearrangement joins TRBV28 to TRBJ2-2; 7 bases agree with TRBD1. CDR1 and CDR2 (germline): MDHEN, SYDVKM. V trimming: 6 bases; J trimming: 4 bases; junction bases outside the gene matches: 8. The CDR3 consists of 15 residues. The DNA for the CDR3 is TGTGCCAGCAGACTTACAGGGGTTGGCACCGGGGAGCTGTTTTTT. It encodes CASRLTGVGTGELFF.